Shown below are 31 T cell receptor beta chains from a single sample sequenced in a study of beta chain features in type 1 diabetes. Study results and caveats: TCRB CDR3s were moderately but significantly shorter in Type 1 diabetes patients in all four CD4+ subsets.

The antigens these receptors bind are not known. The sequenced template was cDNA made from the entire isolated RNA. The table came from immunoSEQ multiplex PCR; TCRdb's copy has only in-frame clones and leaves some out. The data hold over 200,000 clones, with about 11% observed a single time. The sequencing input was naive CD4+ T cells from blood. These receptors came from a man aged 30 to 39 with type 1 diabetes.

This clone was counted only a few times. The gene calls are TRBV7-9 and TRBJ1-5; 12 nucleotides match TRBD1. The CDR3 totals 15 residues. Germline trimming cut 5 bases from V and 6 bases from J; bases unmatched to any gene: 5. CDR1 is SEHNR, CDR2 FQNEAQ, per germline (reference sequence). In nucleotides, the CDR3 is TGTGCCAGCAGCCAGGGACAGGGGGCCGTTCAGCCCCAGCATTTT. Translated: CASSQGQGAVQPQHF.

The chain carries TRBV5-1 and TRBJ2-7, with no clear D. V was shortened by 1 base and J by 1 base, with 12 bases between the two germline ends. From germline, CDR1 is SGHRS and CDR2 YFSETQ. The CDR3 length is 15 residues. CDR3 nucleotide sequence: TGCGCCAGCAGCTTGCTAGATTCCTTTTCCTACGAGCAGTACTTC. This codes for CASSLLDSFSYEQYF.

The chain carries TRBV5-1 and TRBJ2-3; a weak D match, TRBD2 (6 bases). V lost 1 base to trimming and J lost 3 bases, with 15 bases between them. Germline V gene lookup returns CDR1 SGHRS and CDR2 YFSETQ. This CDR3 is 16 amino acids long. Here the CDR3 DNA reads TGCGCCAGCAGCTTGATGTCGGCAGGGAGGACAGATACGCAGTATTTT. This gives the protein CASSLMSAGRTDTQYF.

This clone was recorded a few times. The chain has TRBV30 and TRBJ1-5, with D perhaps TRBD1 (5 bases). Per the germline V gene, CDR1 is GTSNPN and CDR2 is SVGIG (reference sequence). V was pared by 5 bases and J by 1 base, with 9 bases between. The CDR3 is 13 residues long. CDR3 residues: CAWDPGSNQPQHF. CDR3 coding DNA: TGTGCCTGGGACCCAGGGAGCAATCAGCCCCAGCATTTT.

In nucleotides, the CDR3 is TGTGCCAGCAGACAGGGCTCCCGGGAGACCCAGTACTTC. Residues: CASRQGSRETQYF. The J gene is TRBJ2-5, the V gene TRBV2; possible D gene TRBD1, 6 bases. CDR1 is SNHLY and CDR2 is FYNNEI in the germline V gene. The length of the CDR3 is 13 residues. Trimming pared 6 bases from V and 5 bases from J, leaving 13 bases between.

This chain connects TRBV30 to TRBJ2-7; the match to TRBD1 covers 7 bases. Per germline, CDR1 GTSNPN and CDR2 SVGIG (reference sequence). The ends lost 2 bases at V and 6 bases at J; junction bases unmatched: 7. CDR3 size: 13 residues. CDR3 in DNA: TGTGCCTGGAGTAGAGGGGGCGCCGGCGAGCAGTACTTC. Its protein product is CAWSRGGAGEQYF.

The CDR3: CASSGPTGWNEQFF. The CDR3 nucleotides read TGTGCCAGCAGCGGCCCCACAGGGTGGAATGAGCAGTTCTTC. The chain employs TRBV9 and TRBJ2-1; tentatively, D is TRBD1 (6 bases). Germline-derived CDR1 and CDR2 are SGDLS and YYNGEE. The length of the CDR3 is 14 residues. Deletions cut 3 bases from V and 7 bases from J, with 14 bases between.

This clone has more than one count but fewer than ten. This rearrangement joins TRBV29-1 to TRBJ1-1; D unresolved. V was trimmed by 6 bases and J by 1 base, leaving 18 bases between them. Germline assignment: CDR1 SQVTM and CDR2 ANQGSEA. The CDR3 runs 15 residues. Here the CDR3 DNA reads TGCAGCGTGTGGCCTCGTGGCAGCGAGAACACTGAAGCTTTCTTT. Its translation is CSVWPRGSENTEAFF.

This clone was seen only a few times. The rearrangement links TRBV5-1 to TRBJ2-1, with 9 bases aligning to TRBD2. Germline-derived CDR1 and CDR2 are SGHRS and YFSETQ. The CDR3 extends over 14 amino acids. V shed 4 bases, J shed 5 bases, and the junction held 4 bases outside the gene matches. The CDR3 sequence: CASSISGGHNEQFF. The CDR3 DNA follows: TGCGCCAGCAGCATTAGCGGGGGACACAATGAGCAGTTCTTC.

This clone was seen a few times. The genes are TRBV5-6 and TRBJ2-3; the D gene is possibly TRBD1 (5 bases). CDR3 length: 13 amino acids. V was trimmed by 5 bases and J by 4 bases, leaving 11 bases between them. CDR1 and CDR2 from the germline V gene are SGHDT and YYEEEE. The CDR3 DNA follows: TGTGCCAGCAGGGAACAAGGGGCAGATACGCAGTATTTT. Translating it yields CASREQGADTQYF.

This clone occurred a few times. The V gene is TRBV12-2, the J gene TRBJ2-5; TRBD1 reflects the table's D call only, with no check against the DNA. TRBV12-2 is classified as a pseudogene. This CDR3 comprises 15 residues. The CDR3 DNA reads as TGTGCAAGTCGCTTAGCGCGGCAGGGTCAAGAGACCCAGTACTTC. It codes for CASRLARQGQETQYF.

This clone was seen a handful of times. The gene calls are TRBV19 and TRBJ1-4; D ambiguous. Trimming removed 3 bases from V and 5 bases from J, with 7 bases in between. CDR1 and CDR2 from the germline V gene are LNHDA and SQIVND (reference sequence). The CDR3 has 13 residues. The CDR3 coding sequence is TGTGCCAGTAGTATCCGAGGGAATGAAAAACTGTTTTTT. Residues: CASSIRGNEKLFF.

This clone was observed a few times. The rearrangement uses TRBV5-1 and TRBJ2-2; D unresolved. V was trimmed by 3 bases and J by 0 bases, leaving 9 bases between them. The CDR3 loop spans 15 amino acids. Germline assignment: CDR1 SGHRS and CDR2 YFSETQ. CDR3 in amino acids: CASSSTMSNTGELFF. CDR3 bases: TGCGCCAGCAGCTCCACAATGTCGAACACCGGGGAGCTGTTTTTT.

The chain joins TRBV19 to TRBJ1-6; the D is unclear. This CDR3 is 12 amino acids long. With 7 bases removed from V and 10 bases from J, the gap between germline ends came to 11 bases. CDR1 is LNHDA and CDR2 is SQIVND in the germline V gene (reference sequence). CDR3 loop: CASMSQRSPLHF. CDR3 bases: TGTGCCAGTATGTCCCAGCGCTCACCCCTCCACTTT.

This clone was observed a few times. Different DNA sequences within this sample yield the same CDR3. The V and J genes are TRBV28 and TRBJ1-5; D remains ambiguous. The length of the CDR3 is 12 residues. CDR1 is MDHEN, CDR2 SYDVKM, per germline. Trimming took off 3 bases at V and 2 bases at J, with 2 bases between the two ends. CDR3 in DNA: TGTGCCAGCAGTTTCGGCAATCAGCCCCAGCATTTT. Protein: CASSFGNQPQHF.

This rearrangement joins TRBV11-2 to TRBJ1-1; 8 bases are shared with TRBD1. V shed 4 bases and J 3 bases; nucleotides not matched to a gene: 7. The CDR3 covers 15 residues. From germline, CDR1 is SGHAT and CDR2 FQNNGV. The CDR3 loop reads CASSSTPGQDTEAFF. CDR3 in DNA: TGTGCCAGCAGCTCGACACCGGGACAGGACACTGAAGCTTTCTTT.

As DNA, the CDR3 is TGTGCCAGCAGCCTCGGACAGACGAACACTGAAGCTTTCTTT. This codes for CASSLGQTNTEAFF. The chain joins TRBV5-5 to TRBJ1-1, with TRBD1 as a possible D gene (6 bases). The CDR3 consists of 14 residues. The germline V gene has CDR1 SGHKS and CDR2 YYEKEE (reference sequence). V lost 4 bases and J 1 base, leaving 11 bases between the germline ends.

This clone has only a few counts. This chain uses TRBV18 with TRBJ1-1; the D gene is possibly TRBD1 (5 bases). Per germline, CDR1 KGHSH and CDR2 LQKENI. The V end was cut by 4 bases, the J end by 4 bases, with 19 bases between. The CDR3 consists of 16 residues. The CDR3, as DNA: TGTGCCAGCTCACAGGGAGGGACTAAGCAATCCACTGAAGCTTTCTTT. As protein: CASSQGGTKQSTEAFF.

This clone was counted only a few times. The chain couples TRBV7-2 to TRBJ2-3, with TRBD2 matching 8 bases. Germline V gives CDR1 SGHTA, CDR2 FQGNSA. Trimming at V came to 5 bases and at J to 4 bases, leaving 5 bases not matched to a gene. This CDR3 comprises 14 residues. The CDR3 sequence: CASSSRGGPDTQYF. CDR3 in DNA: TGTGCCAGCAGCAGTCGGGGGGGCCCAGATACGCAGTATTTT.

The V gene is TRBV6-1, the J gene TRBJ1-6; 9 bases are shared with TRBD1. The CDR3 is 14 residues long. The trim removed 3 bases at V and 7 bases at J, leaving 1 base unmatched. Germline V gene lookup returns CDR1 MNHNS and CDR2 SASEGT. CDR3 in DNA: TGTGCCAGCAGTGAGACAGGGGGAAATTCACCCCTCCACTTT. This translates into CASSETGGNSPLHF.

The chain recombines TRBV11-2 with TRBJ2-5; 7 bases agree with TRBD1. The ends lost 5 bases at V and 7 bases at J; junction bases unmatched: 13. Germline values: CDR1 SGHAT, CDR2 FQNNGV. The CDR3 has 15 amino acids. The CDR3 DNA is TGTGCCAGCAGCGCCCCCGGGAACCCAGGGGGGACCCAGTACTTC. Residues: CASSAPGNPGGTQYF. Full variable domain (remainder filled in from reference TRBV11-2 and TRBJ2-5): EAGVAQSPRYKIIEKRQSVAFWCNPISGHATLYWYQQILGQGPKLLIQFQNNGVVDDSQLPKDRFSAERLKGVDSTLKIQPAKLEDSAVYLCASSAPGNPGGTQYFGPGTRLLVL.

This chain links TRBV9 with TRBJ1-1; TRBD1 might be the D (5 bases). Trimming removed 10 bases from V and 0 bases from J, with 16 bases in between. The CDR3 runs 14 residues. Looked up from germline, CDR1 is SGDLS and CDR2 is YYNGEE. This CDR3 reads CAGLITGLNTEAFF. The CDR3 DNA sequence: TGTGCCGGACTAATTACAGGTCTGAACACTGAAGCTTTCTTT.

This clone appeared a few times. The V gene is TRBV2, the J gene TRBJ1-5; a possible D gene is TRBD1 (6 bases). The CDR3 totals 16 residues. Trimming pared 5 bases from V and 2 bases from J, leaving 16 bases between. Germline V gives CDR1 SNHLY, CDR2 FYNNEI. In DNA, the CDR3 is TGTGCCAGCAGTCAAGTCCGGGACATGGGCAATCAGCCCCAGCATTTT. It translates to CASSQVRDMGNQPQHF. The variable domain in full, with the rest retrieved from reference TRBV2 and TRBJ1-5, is EPEVTQTPSHQVTQMGQEVILRCVPISNHLYFYWYRQILGQKVEFLVSFYNNEISEKSEIFDDQFSVERPDGSNFTLKIRSTKLEDSAMYFCASSQVRDMGNQPQHFGDGTRLSIL.

This clone has just a few counts. The genes are TRBV13 and TRBJ1-1, with TRBD1 as a possible D gene (5 bases). The CDR3 spans 14 residues. Per germline, CDR1 PRHDT and CDR2 FYEKMQ (reference sequence). V shed 11 bases and J shed 5 bases, with 21 bases lying between them. DNA of the CDR3: TGTGCCTCATTTCGGGGGGGATTGTGGACTGAAGCTTTCTTT. As protein: CASFRGGLWTEAFF.

This clone was observed a handful of times. This chain uses TRBV6-6 with TRBJ1-5; D uncertain. CDR1 and CDR2 (germline): MNHNY, SVGAGI (reference sequence). The CDR3 loop spans 11 amino acids. Trimming removed 9 bases at V and 12 bases at J, with 15 bases between. In DNA form, the CDR3 reads TGTGCCAGTACTTCCGGGTATCTCCAGCATTTT. This encodes CASTSGYLQHF.

The gene calls are TRBV7-3 and TRBJ1-1; 11 nucleotides align to TRBD1. The CDR3 runs to 17 residues. In germline, CDR1 is SGHTA, CDR2 FQGTGA. Trimming cost V 4 bases and J 1 base; bases outside gene matches: 8. The CDR3 DNA sequence: TGTGCCAGCAGCTCGGGGACAGGGGGGCCCTGGAACACTGAAGCTTTCTTT. This translates into CASSSGTGGPWNTEAFF.

This clone has a handful of counts. The rearrangement uses TRBV19 and TRBJ1-5, with TRBD1 identical over 7 bases. The CDR3 has 14 residues. CDR1 is LNHDA and CDR2 is SQIVND in the germline V gene (reference sequence). The V gene end was trimmed by 5 bases and the J gene end by 4 bases; junction bases not matched to a gene: 5. CDR3 in amino acids: CASSADRVNQPQHF. The DNA of the CDR3 is TGTGCCAGTAGTGCCGACAGGGTTAATCAGCCCCAGCATTTT.

This clone was seen more than once but under ten times. J is TRBJ2-1 and V is TRBV5-5; D call uncertain. The CDR3 totals 13 residues. From germline, CDR1 is SGHKS and CDR2 YYEKEE (reference sequence). Trimming shortened V by 4 bases and J by 4 bases, and 9 bases separated the two germline ends. CDR3 bases: TGTGCCAGCAGCCAGAGGCGGTACAATGAGCAGTTCTTC. This gives the protein CASSQRRYNEQFF.

This chain links TRBV6-5 with TRBJ1-2; 9 bases line up with TRBD1. This CDR3 comprises 13 residues. The V gene end was trimmed by 10 bases and the J gene end by 4 bases; junction bases not matched to a gene: 7. Germline V gene data show CDR1 as MNHEY and CDR2 as SVGAGI. CDR3 sequence (DNA): TGTGCCACTAAACAGGGGGCGGGCTATGGCTACACCTTC. Residues: CATKQGAGYGYTF.

The genes are TRBV7-2 and TRBJ2-3, with D tentatively TRBD2 (6 bases). The length of the CDR3 is 12 residues. The germline gives CDR1 SGHTA, CDR2 FQGNSA. V gave up 6 bases and J gave up 7 bases, with 11 bases separating them. CDR3 in DNA: TGTGCCAGCAGTCGAGCGGGTAATACGCAGTATTTT. Amino acid sequence: CASSRAGNTQYF.

The chain has TRBV5-1 and TRBJ2-1; 9 bases align to TRBD1. V was pared by 4 bases and J by 4 bases, with 6 bases of the junction left unmatched. The CDR3 is 15 amino acids. Germline V CDR1 and CDR2: SGHRS, YFSETQ. The CDR3 sequence is CASSPLTGGYNEQFF. CDR3 bases: TGCGCCAGCAGCCCTTTGACAGGGGGGTACAATGAGCAGTTCTTC.